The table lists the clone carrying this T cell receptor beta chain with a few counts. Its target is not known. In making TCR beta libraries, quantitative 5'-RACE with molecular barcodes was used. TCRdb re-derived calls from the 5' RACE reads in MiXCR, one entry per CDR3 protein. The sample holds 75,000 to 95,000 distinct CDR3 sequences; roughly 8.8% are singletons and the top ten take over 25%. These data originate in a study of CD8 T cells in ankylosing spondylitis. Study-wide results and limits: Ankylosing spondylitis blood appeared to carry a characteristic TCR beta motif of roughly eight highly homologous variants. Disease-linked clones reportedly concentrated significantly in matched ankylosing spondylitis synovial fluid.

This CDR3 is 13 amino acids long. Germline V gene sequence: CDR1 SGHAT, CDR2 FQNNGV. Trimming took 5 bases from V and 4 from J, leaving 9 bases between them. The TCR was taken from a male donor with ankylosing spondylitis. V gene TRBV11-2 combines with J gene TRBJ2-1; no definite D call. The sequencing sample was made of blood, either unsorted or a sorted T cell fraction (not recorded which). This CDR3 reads CASSQTIYNEQFF. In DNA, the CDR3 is TGTGCCAGCAGCCAAACTATATACAATGAGCAGTTCTTC.